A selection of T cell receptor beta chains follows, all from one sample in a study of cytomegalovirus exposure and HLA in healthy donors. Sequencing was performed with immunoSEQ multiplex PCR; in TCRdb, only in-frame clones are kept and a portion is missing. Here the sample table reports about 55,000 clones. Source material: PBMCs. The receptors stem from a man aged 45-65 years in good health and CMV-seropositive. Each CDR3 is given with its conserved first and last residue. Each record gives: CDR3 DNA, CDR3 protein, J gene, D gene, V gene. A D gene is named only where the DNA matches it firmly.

cdr3_nt: TGCGCCAGCAGCCAAGATCTGTCAGGGTTGGGCACTGAAGCTTTCTTT; cdr3_aa: CASSQDLSGLGTEAFF; j_call: TRBJ1-1; d_call: .; v_call: TRBV4-1
cdr3_nt: TGTGCCAGCAGTGGCAGGGAGGGTGGCTACACCTTC; cdr3_aa: CASSGREGGYTF; j_call: TRBJ1-2; d_call: .; v_call: TRBV6-6
cdr3_nt: TGTGCCAGCAGCTTGGCGGGGGAAAGGAGAAACACCATATATTTT; cdr3_aa: CASSLAGERRNTIYF; j_call: TRBJ1-3; d_call: .; v_call: TRBV5-8
cdr3_nt: TGTGCCAGCAGCGTAGGGGGATGGGAGGGCCTGAACACTGAAGCTTTCTTT; cdr3_aa: CASSVGGWEGLNTEAFF; j_call: TRBJ1-1; d_call: .; v_call: TRBV9
cdr3_nt: TGTGCCAGCAGTGAAGCCGAGAGGGGGGGAAACACCATATATTTT; cdr3_aa: CASSEAERGGNTIYF; j_call: TRBJ1-3; d_call: .; v_call: TRBV2
cdr3_nt: TGTGCCAGCAGCTTAGTGGGGGCAGGGGCTAGATTCAATGAGCAGTTCTTC; cdr3_aa: CASSLVGAGARFNEQFF; j_call: TRBJ2-1; d_call: .; v_call: TRBV7-2
cdr3_nt: TGTGCCAGCGGACAGGGCTATAATTCACCCCTCCACTTT; cdr3_aa: CASGQGYNSPLHF; j_call: TRBJ1-6; d_call: TRBD1; v_call: TRBV25-1
cdr3_nt: TGCGCCAGCAGCCTGACTAGCGGGAGGGCCCACGAGCAGTACTTC; cdr3_aa: CASSLTSGRAHEQYF; j_call: TRBJ2-7; d_call: TRBD2; v_call: TRBV4-1
cdr3_nt: TGTGCCAGCAGGCTACAGGGGGCAGGGACCGGGGAGCTGTTTTTT; cdr3_aa: CASRLQGAGTGELFF; j_call: TRBJ2-2; d_call: TRBD1; v_call: TRBV2
cdr3_nt: TGTGCCAGCAGACCAGGGGGCTCTGGCACCGGGGAGCTGTTTTTT; cdr3_aa: CASRPGGSGTGELFF; j_call: TRBJ2-2; d_call: TRBD1; v_call: TRBV7-9
cdr3_nt: TGCGCCAGCAGCCAGAACCTTGGCAAAGAGACCCAGTACTTC; cdr3_aa: CASSQNLGKETQYF; j_call: TRBJ2-5; d_call: .; v_call: TRBV4-3
cdr3_nt: TGTGCCAGCTCCCTTAGCGGGAGGGAAGATACGCAGTATTTT; cdr3_aa: CASSLSGREDTQYF; j_call: TRBJ2-3; d_call: TRBD2; v_call: TRBV9
cdr3_nt: TGTGCCAGCAGCCTTACGGTTATCACCGGGGAGCTGTTTTTT; cdr3_aa: CASSLTVITGELFF; j_call: TRBJ2-2; d_call: .; v_call: TRBV7-9
cdr3_nt: TGTGCCAGTACCCTTCAGGACACTGAAGCTTTCTTT; cdr3_aa: CASTLQDTEAFF; j_call: TRBJ1-1; d_call: .; v_call: TRBV19
cdr3_nt: TGCGCCAGCAGCCAAGAGCAGGCGGGAGGGCTCTCTGGAAACACCATATATTTT; cdr3_aa: CASSQEQAGGLSGNTIYF; j_call: TRBJ1-3; d_call: .; v_call: TRBV4-1
cdr3_nt: TGTGCCAGCAGTTTATTAGGAGGCCAACGTGAAGCTTTCTTT; cdr3_aa: CASSLLGGQREAFF; j_call: TRBJ1-1; d_call: .; v_call: TRBV28
cdr3_nt: TGCGCCAGCAGCCAAGTGAGGGATTCCGAGCAGTACTTC; cdr3_aa: CASSQVRDSEQYF; j_call: TRBJ2-7; d_call: .; v_call: TRBV4-3
cdr3_nt: TGCGCCAGCAGCCCGAGTAATCTACAGGACTACGAGCAGTACTTC; cdr3_aa: CASSPSNLQDYEQYF; j_call: TRBJ2-7; d_call: .; v_call: TRBV5-1
cdr3_nt: TGTGCCAGCAGTGCGAGCGGGGGGGGCACCGGGGAGCTGTTTTTT; cdr3_aa: CASSASGGGTGELFF; j_call: TRBJ2-2; d_call: TRBD2; v_call: TRBV6-4
cdr3_nt: TGTGCCAGCAGCGTAGACACAGGGTCCACAGATACGCAGTATTTT; cdr3_aa: CASSVDTGSTDTQYF; j_call: TRBJ2-3; d_call: .; v_call: TRBV9
cdr3_nt: TGTGCCAGCAGCTCATTAGCGGGGGGAGTGGATACGCAGTATTTT; cdr3_aa: CASSSLAGGVDTQYF; j_call: TRBJ2-3; d_call: TRBD2; v_call: TRBV5-5
cdr3_nt: TGTGCCAGCTCACCTGACAGGGGGTATGGCTACACCTTC; cdr3_aa: CASSPDRGYGYTF; j_call: TRBJ1-2; d_call: TRBD1; v_call: TRBV18
cdr3_nt: TGTGCCAGCAGTTACCAACAGGGGTATGTCACTGAAGCTTTCTTT; cdr3_aa: CASSYQQGYVTEAFF; j_call: TRBJ1-1; d_call: TRBD1; v_call: TRBV6-6